The next 19 T cell receptor beta chains were all read from a single sample in a study of T-cell reconstitution after alpha-beta-depleted transplantation in children. Unique molecular identifiers were used to barcode this TCRbeta library. Via MiXCR, TCRdb re-called the PCR reads, giving one row per CDR3 protein. The sample lists approximately 89,000 distinct CDR3 sequences; about 16% were seen once. The sample in question was PBMCs, mostly from graft donor cells, obtained 180 days after TCRalphabeta/CD19-depleted stem cell transplant. These receptors were obtained from a male patient aged 2 to 9 who had a stem cell transplant for acute lymphoblastic leukemia, so the T cells may come from the graft donor.

The genes are TRBV25-1 and TRBJ2-6, with TRBD1 identical over 7 bases. Trimming removed 6 bases from V and 1 base from J; junction bases left unmatched: 3. Germline V gene sequence: CDR1 MGHDK, CDR2 SYGVNS. The length of the CDR3 is 15 residues. In nucleotides, the CDR3 is TGTGCCAGCAGCGCACAGGGGTCTGGGGCCAACGTCCTGACTTTC. Encoded protein: CASSAQGSGANVLTF. Full variable domain (rest looked up from reference TRBV25-1 and TRBJ2-6): EADIYQTPRYLVIGTGKKITLECSQTMGHDKMYWYQQDPGMELHLIHYSYGVNSTEKGDLSSESTVSRIRTEHFPLTLESARPSHTSQYLCASSAQGSGANVLTFGAGSRLTVL.

The CDR3 sequence: CAWSASLDEQFF. As DNA, the CDR3 is TGTGCCTGGAGTGCCAGTCTTGATGAGCAGTTCTTC. This chain links TRBV30 with TRBJ2-1; D unresolved. V shed 1 base and J shed 8 bases, with 9 bases lying between them. This CDR3 has 12 residues. From germline, CDR1 is GTSNPN and CDR2 SVGIG (reference sequence). Full variable domain (outside the CDR3, taken from reference TRBV30 and TRBJ2-1): SQTIHQWPATLVQPVGSPLSLECTVEGTSNPNLYWYRQAAGRGLQLLFYSVGIGQISSEVPQNLSASRPQDRQFILSSKKLLLSDSGFYLCAWSASLDEQFFGPGTRLTVL.

This clonotype was observed a few times. The chain carries TRBV9 and TRBJ1-2; D gene unclear. The germline V gene has CDR1 SGDLS and CDR2 YYNGEE. V shed 4 bases and J shed 4 bases, with 11 bases lying between them. The CDR3 is 13 amino acids. Here the CDR3 reads CASSTREFYGYTF. The CDR3, as DNA: TGTGCCAGCAGCACCCGGGAGTTCTATGGCTACACCTTC.

This clonotype was found many times. The chain carries TRBV7-2 and TRBJ2-7; 8 bases are shared with TRBD1. The germline V gene has CDR1 SGHTA and CDR2 FQGNSA. The CDR3 is 13 residues long. The ends lost 4 bases at V and 7 bases at J; junction bases unmatched: 6. The DNA of the CDR3 is TGTGCCAGCAGCTCGGACAGGGTGGGTGAGCAGTACTTC. The encoded protein is CASSSDRVGEQYF.

The genes are TRBV19 and TRBJ1-3, with D maybe TRBD1 (5 bases). Looked up from germline, CDR1 is LNHDA and CDR2 is SQIVND (reference sequence). Deletions cut 8 bases from V and 0 bases from J, with 23 bases between. CDR3 length equals 18 residues. CDR3 residues: CASFRDWTFSSSGNTIYF. CDR3 in DNA: TGTGCCAGTTTCCGGGACTGGACCTTTTCGAGCTCTGGAAACACCATATATTTT.

This clonotype was counted only a few times. The CDR3 DNA follows: TGCAGTGCTTTTAGACTAGCGGGGAGCACAGATACGCAGTATTTT. It specifies CSAFRLAGSTDTQYF. V is TRBV20-1 and J is TRBJ2-3; 11 positions agree with TRBD2. CDR3 size: 15 residues. Looked up from germline, CDR1 is DFQATT and CDR2 is SNEGSKA (reference sequence). After removal of 5 bases from V and 0 bases from J, the junction contained 4 bases not matched to a gene.

The V gene is TRBV27, the J gene TRBJ2-2, with D perhaps matching TRBD1 (6 bases). The CDR3 has 17 amino acids. V lost 4 bases to trimming and J lost 0 bases, with 15 bases between them. Germline-derived CDR1 and CDR2 are MNHEY and SMNVEV (reference sequence). CDR3 sequence (DNA): TGTGCCAGCAGTTCCGACCGGGACATCACGAACACCGGGGAGCTGTTTTTT. Translation gives CASSSDRDITNTGELFF.

The V and J genes are TRBV20-1 and TRBJ2-5; 12 bases line up with TRBD2. Germline V lookup: CDR1 DFQATT, CDR2 SNEGSKA (reference sequence). This CDR3 is built from 15 residues. With 1 base clipped from V and 4 bases from J, the junction kept 4 bases outside the gene matches. CDR3 nucleotide sequence: TGCAGTGCTAGAGTACCGACTAGCGGGGGAGAGACCCAGTACTTC. Translating it yields CSARVPTSGGETQYF.

This clonotype was seen a handful of times. This sequence joins TRBV12-3 or TRBV12-4 and TRBJ1-2, with D maybe TRBD1 (5 bases). Trimming took off 2 bases at V and 8 bases at J, with 9 bases between the two ends. This CDR3 comprises 12 residues. CDR3: CASSLRGYGYTF. The CDR3 DNA is TGTGCCAGCAGTTTACGGGGCTACGGCTACACCTTC.

At least ten counts were recorded for this clonotype. V gene TRBV5-6 combines with J gene TRBJ1-1; no clear D gene. V lost 1 base and J 1 base, leaving 8 bases between the germline ends. The germline CDR1 and CDR2 sequences are SGHDT and YYEEEE. The CDR3 sequence is 14 residues long. The CDR3 spells CASSLPEENTEAFF. In DNA form, the CDR3 reads TGTGCCAGCAGCTTGCCAGAAGAGAACACTGAAGCTTTCTTT.

The gene calls are TRBV10-3 and TRBJ2-7, with D possibly TRBD1 on 6 matching bases. This CDR3 spans 13 amino acids. Deletions cut 8 bases from V and 0 bases from J, with 11 bases between. CDR1 is ENHRY, CDR2 SYGVKD, per germline. CDR3 sequence: CAIPPTGSYEQYF. In DNA, the CDR3 is TGTGCCATCCCCCCGACAGGCTCCTACGAGCAGTACTTC.

This clonotype appeared many times. The chain uses TRBV7-2 and TRBJ2-5; the D gene is possibly TRBD2 (6 bases). This CDR3 has 12 residues. Trimming pared 5 bases from V and 4 bases from J, leaving 8 bases between. The germline gives CDR1 SGHTA, CDR2 FQGNSA. The CDR3 protein is CASSPGRETQYF. In DNA form, the CDR3 reads TGTGCCAGCAGCCCCGGGAGAGAGACCCAGTACTTC.

A few counts support this clonotype. This chain links TRBV7-9 with TRBJ2-6; unclear D gene. Between the trimmed V and J ends, which lost 3 bases and 4 bases, there was a span of 10 bases. The CDR3 runs 15 residues. CDR1 is SEHNR and CDR2 is FQNEAQ in the germline V gene (reference sequence). CDR3 bases: TGTGCCAGCAGCTTGAGATCCTTGGGGGCCAACGTCCTGACTTTC. Residues: CASSLRSLGANVLTF.

The chain couples TRBV10-3 to TRBJ2-3; D gene uncertain. Germline V lookup: CDR1 ENHRY, CDR2 SYGVKD. The V end lost 5 bases, the J end lost 2 bases, and 8 bases lay between the germline ends. This CDR3 comprises 13 residues. The CDR3 reads CAISHQVTDTQYF. Here the CDR3 DNA reads TGTGCCATCAGTCACCAGGTCACAGATACGCAGTATTTT.

Turning to this clonotype: Germline and junction disagree at one end, which may indicate a read error. The chain is built from TRBV20-1 and TRBJ1-5; possible D gene TRBD1, 6 bases. The CDR3 is made up of 16 amino acids. From germline, CDR1 is DFQATT and CDR2 SNEGSKA (reference sequence). DNA of the CDR3: TGCTGTGCTAGAGAGGCCGGGGGGCTAGGCAATCAGCCCCAGCATTTT. Translation: CCAREAGGLGNQPQHF.

The V call is TRBV12-3 or TRBV12-4, the J call TRBJ1-2, with no clear D. V was shortened by 11 bases and J by 7 bases, with 23 bases between the two germline ends. CDR3 length equals 14 residues. DNA for the CDR3: TGTGCCTCTTGGACGGGAAGTGATGGGAGTGGCTACACCTTC. Translated: CASWTGSDGSGYTF.

The sample holds a few counts of this clonotype. The chain joins TRBV7-2 to TRBJ2-2; TRBD1 aligns across 7 bases. The length of the CDR3 is 16 residues. With 1 base clipped from V and 5 bases from J, the junction kept 7 bases outside the gene matches. CDR1 and CDR2 (germline): SGHTA, FQGNSA. CDR3 DNA sequence: TGTGCCAGCAGCTTAGTTGCAGGGGGAAGGACCGGGGAGCTGTTTTTT. As protein: CASSLVAGGRTGELFF.

There are many counts of this clonotype. The chain recombines TRBV5-6 with TRBJ2-5; either TRBD1 or TRBD2 may fit D (5 bases each). The CDR3 is 15 residues long. Germline-derived CDR1 and CDR2 are SGHDT and YYEEEE. V lost 1 base and J 2 bases, leaving 12 bases between the germline ends. The CDR3: CASSLSGTSQETQYF. The CDR3 nucleotides read TGTGCCAGCAGCTTGTCAGGGACGAGTCAAGAGACCCAGTACTTC.

The gene calls are TRBV7-8 and TRBJ2-7; TRBD1 matches at 9 bases. V lost 4 bases to trimming and J lost 5 bases; unmatched junction nucleotides: 6. The CDR3 length is 14 residues. Germline V CDR1 and CDR2: SGHVS, FQNEAQ. The CDR3 is CASSWATGGDEQYF. CDR3 nucleotide sequence: TGTGCCAGCAGCTGGGCGACAGGGGGAGACGAGCAGTACTTC.